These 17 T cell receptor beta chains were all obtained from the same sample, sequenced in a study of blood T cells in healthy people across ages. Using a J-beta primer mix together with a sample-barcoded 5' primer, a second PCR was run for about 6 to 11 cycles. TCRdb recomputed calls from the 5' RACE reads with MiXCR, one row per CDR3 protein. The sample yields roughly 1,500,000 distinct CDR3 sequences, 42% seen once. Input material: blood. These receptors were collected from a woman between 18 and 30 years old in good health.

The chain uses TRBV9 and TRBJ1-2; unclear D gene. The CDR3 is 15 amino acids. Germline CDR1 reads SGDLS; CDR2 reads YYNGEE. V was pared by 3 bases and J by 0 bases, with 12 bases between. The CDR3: CASSASPTANYGYTF. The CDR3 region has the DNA TGTGCCAGCAGCGCTTCCCCTACAGCTAACTATGGCTACACCTTC.

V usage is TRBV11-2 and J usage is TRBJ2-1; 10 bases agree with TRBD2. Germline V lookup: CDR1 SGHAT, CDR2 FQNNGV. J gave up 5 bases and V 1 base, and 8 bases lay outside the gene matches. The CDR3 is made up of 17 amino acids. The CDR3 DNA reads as TGTGCCAGCAGCTTAGGGGCTAGCGGGAGAGTAAACAATGAGCAGTTCTTC. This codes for CASSLGASGRVNNEQFF. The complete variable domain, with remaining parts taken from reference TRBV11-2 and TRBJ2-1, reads EAGVAQSPRYKIIEKRQSVAFWCNPISGHATLYWYQQILGQGPKLLIQFQNNGVVDDSQLPKDRFSAERLKGVDSTLKIQPAKLEDSAVYLCASSLGASGRVNNEQFFGPGTRLTVL.

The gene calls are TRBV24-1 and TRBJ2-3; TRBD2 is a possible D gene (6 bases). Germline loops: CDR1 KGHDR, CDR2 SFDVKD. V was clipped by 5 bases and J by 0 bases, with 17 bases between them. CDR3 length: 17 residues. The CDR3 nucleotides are TGTGCCACCAGTGGGGGTAGCGGCCGATCTAGCACAGATACGCAGTATTTT. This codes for CATSGGSGRSSTDTQYF.

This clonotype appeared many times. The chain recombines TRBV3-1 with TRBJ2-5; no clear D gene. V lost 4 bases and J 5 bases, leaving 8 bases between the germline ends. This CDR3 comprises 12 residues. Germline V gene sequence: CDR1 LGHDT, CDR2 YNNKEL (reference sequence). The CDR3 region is CASSPAWETQYF. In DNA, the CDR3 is TGTGCCAGCAGCCCAGCTTGGGAGACCCAGTACTTC.

The CDR3 is CSANRGNTEAFF. The CDR3, as DNA: TGCAGTGCTAATCGCGGGAACACTGAAGCTTTCTTT. The chain joins TRBV20-1 to TRBJ1-1; D uncertain. V lost 4 bases to trimming and J lost 1 base, with 7 bases between them. Germline values: CDR1 DFQATT, CDR2 SNEGSKA (reference sequence). This CDR3 comprises 12 residues.

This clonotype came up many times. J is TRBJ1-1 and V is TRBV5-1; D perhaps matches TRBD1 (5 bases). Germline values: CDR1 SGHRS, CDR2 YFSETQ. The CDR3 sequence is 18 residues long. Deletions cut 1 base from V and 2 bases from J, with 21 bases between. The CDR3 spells CASSLRFGETAHNTEAFF. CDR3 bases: TGCGCCAGCAGCTTGCGGTTCGGAGAGACAGCCCACAACACTGAAGCTTTCTTT.

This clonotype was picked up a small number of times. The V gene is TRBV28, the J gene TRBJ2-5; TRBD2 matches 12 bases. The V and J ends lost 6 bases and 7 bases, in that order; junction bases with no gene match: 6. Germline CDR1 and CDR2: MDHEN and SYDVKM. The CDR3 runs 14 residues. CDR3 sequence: CASRTSGGTGTQYF. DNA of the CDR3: TGTGCCAGCAGAACTAGCGGGGGGACTGGGACCCAGTACTTC.

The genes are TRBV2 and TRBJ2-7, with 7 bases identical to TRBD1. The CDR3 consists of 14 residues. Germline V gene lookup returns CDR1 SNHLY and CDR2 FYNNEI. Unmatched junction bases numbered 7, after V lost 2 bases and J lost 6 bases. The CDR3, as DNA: TGTGCCAGCAGTGAACCGCAGGGGGTAAGCGAGCAGTACTTC. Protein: CASSEPQGVSEQYF.

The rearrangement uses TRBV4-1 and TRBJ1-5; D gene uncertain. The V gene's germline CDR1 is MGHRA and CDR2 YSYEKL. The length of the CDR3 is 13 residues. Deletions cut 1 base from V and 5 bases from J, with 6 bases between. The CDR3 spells CASSQGSDQPQHF. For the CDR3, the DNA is TGCGCCAGCAGCCAAGGGTCTGATCAGCCCCAGCATTTT.

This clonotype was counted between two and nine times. The CDR3: CASSKGWSGSSHEQYF. In DNA form, the CDR3 reads TGTGCCAGCAGCAAAGGGTGGAGCGGGAGTTCCCACGAGCAGTACTTC. The chain joins TRBV21-1 to TRBJ2-7. TRBV21-1 is a pseudogene segment. The CDR3 covers 16 residues.

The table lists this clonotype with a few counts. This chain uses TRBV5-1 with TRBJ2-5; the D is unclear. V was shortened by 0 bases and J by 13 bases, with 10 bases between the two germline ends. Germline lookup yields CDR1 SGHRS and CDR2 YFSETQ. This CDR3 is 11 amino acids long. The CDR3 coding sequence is TGCGCCAGCAGCTTGGGCCAGATTTTGTACTTC. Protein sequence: CASSLGQILYF.

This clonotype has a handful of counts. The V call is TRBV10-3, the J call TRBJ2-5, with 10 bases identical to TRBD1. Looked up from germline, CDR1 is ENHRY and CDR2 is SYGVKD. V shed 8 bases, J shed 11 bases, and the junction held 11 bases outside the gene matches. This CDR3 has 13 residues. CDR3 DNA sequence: TGTGCCATCGGGACAGGGGTAGACAATGAGCAGTACTTC. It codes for CAIGTGVDNEQYF.

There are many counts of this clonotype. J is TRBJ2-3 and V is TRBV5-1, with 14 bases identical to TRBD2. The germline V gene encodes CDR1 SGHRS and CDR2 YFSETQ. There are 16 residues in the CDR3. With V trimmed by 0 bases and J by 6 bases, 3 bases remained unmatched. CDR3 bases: TGCGCCAGCAGCTTGGAGGGACTAGCGGGAGTGGATACGCAGTATTTT. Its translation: CASSLEGLAGVDTQYF. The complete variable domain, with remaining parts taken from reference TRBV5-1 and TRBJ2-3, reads KAGVTQTPRYLIKTRGQQVTLSCSPISGHRSVSWYQQTPGQGLQFLFEYFSETQRNKGNFPGRFSGRQFSNSRSEMNVSTLELGDSALYLCASSLEGLAGVDTQYFGPGTRLTVL.

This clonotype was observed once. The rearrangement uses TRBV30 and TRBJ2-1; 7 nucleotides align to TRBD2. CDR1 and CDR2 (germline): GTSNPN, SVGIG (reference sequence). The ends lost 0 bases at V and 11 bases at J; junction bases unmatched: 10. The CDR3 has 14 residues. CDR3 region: CAWSVAQLTSQQFF. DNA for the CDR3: TGTGCCTGGAGTGTAGCGCAGCTGACTAGCCAGCAGTTCTTC.

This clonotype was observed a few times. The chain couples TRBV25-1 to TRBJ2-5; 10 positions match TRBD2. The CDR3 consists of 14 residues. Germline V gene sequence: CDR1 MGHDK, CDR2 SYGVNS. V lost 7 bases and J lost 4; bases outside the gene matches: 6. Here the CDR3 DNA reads TGTGCCAGCACAGTAGCGGGAGGAGTAGAGACCCAGTACTTC. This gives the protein CASTVAGGVETQYF.

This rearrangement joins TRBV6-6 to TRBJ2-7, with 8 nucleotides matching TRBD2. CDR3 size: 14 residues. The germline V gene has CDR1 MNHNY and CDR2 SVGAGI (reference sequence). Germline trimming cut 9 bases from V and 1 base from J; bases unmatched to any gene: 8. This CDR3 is CASHSTSGSYEQYF. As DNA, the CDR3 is TGTGCCAGTCATTCTACTAGCGGTTCCTACGAGCAGTACTTC.

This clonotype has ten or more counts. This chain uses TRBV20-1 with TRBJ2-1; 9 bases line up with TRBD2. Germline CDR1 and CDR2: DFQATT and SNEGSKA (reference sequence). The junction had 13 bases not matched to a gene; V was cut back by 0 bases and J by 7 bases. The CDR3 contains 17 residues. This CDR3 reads CSARDLRASGVGNEQFF. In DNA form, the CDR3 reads TGCAGTGCTAGAGATCTAAGGGCTAGCGGGGTGGGGAATGAGCAGTTCTTC.